This T cell receptor beta chain was captured in a study of shared clonotypes between healthy human individuals. This clone came up once. This sequence is one base from a far larger clone and is likely a read error. Only in-frame clones appear in the TCRdb table, and some are missing; sequencing was by immunoSEQ multiplex PCR. This table holds some 530,000 clones, around 85% found once. Germline CDR1 LNHNV, CDR2 YYDKDF (reference sequence). The length of the CDR3 is 15 residues. This receptor was obtained from a woman aged 40 to 55 in good health. Some clones in this sample may be carry-over from other donors' samples. The source material was PBMCs. J is TRBJ1-2 and V is TRBV15, with TRBD1 as a possible D gene (6 bases). The CDR3 spells CAAREHHREMDGYTF. CDR3 DNA sequence: TGTGCCGCCAGGGAACACCACAGGGAAATGGATGGCTACACCTTC.